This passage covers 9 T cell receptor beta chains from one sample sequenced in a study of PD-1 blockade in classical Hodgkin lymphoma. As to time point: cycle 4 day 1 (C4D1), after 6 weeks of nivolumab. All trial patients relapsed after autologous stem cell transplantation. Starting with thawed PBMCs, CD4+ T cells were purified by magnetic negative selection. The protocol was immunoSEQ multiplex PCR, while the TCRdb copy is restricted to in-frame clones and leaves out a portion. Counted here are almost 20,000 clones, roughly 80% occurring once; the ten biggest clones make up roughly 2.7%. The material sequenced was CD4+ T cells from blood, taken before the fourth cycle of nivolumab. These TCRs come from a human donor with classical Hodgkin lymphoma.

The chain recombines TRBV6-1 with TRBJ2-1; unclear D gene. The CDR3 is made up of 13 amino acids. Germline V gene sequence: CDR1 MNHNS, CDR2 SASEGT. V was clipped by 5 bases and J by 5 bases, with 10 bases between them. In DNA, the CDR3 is TGTGCCAGCAGTACCCTACCCAACAATGAGCAGTTCTTC. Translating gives CASSTLPNNEQFF.

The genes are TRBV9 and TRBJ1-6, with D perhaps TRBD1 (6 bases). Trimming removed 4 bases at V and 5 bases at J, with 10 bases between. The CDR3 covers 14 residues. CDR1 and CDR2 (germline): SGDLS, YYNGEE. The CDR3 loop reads CASSTRTDNSPLHF. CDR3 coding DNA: TGTGCCAGCAGCACCCGGACAGATAATTCACCCCTCCACTTT. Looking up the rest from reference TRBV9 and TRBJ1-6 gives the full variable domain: DSGVTQTPKHLITATGQRVTLRCSPRSGDLSVYWYQQSLDQGLQFLIQYYNGEERAKGNILERFSAQQFPDLHSELNLSSLELGDSALYFCASSTRTDNSPLHFGNGTRLTVT.

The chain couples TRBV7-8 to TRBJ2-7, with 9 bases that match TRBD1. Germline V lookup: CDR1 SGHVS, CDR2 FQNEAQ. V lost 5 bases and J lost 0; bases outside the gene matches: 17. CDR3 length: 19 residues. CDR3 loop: CASSLVPGQGFSGSYEQYF. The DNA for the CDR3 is TGTGCCAGCAGCCTCGTACCGGGACAGGGATTTTCGGGCTCCTACGAGCAGTACTTC. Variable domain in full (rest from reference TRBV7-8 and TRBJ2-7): GAGVSQSPRYKVAKRGQDVALRCDPISGHVSLFWYQQALGQGPEFLTYFQNEAQLDKSGLPSDRFFAERPEGSVSTLKIQRTQQEDSAVYLCASSLVPGQGFSGSYEQYFGPGTRLTVT.

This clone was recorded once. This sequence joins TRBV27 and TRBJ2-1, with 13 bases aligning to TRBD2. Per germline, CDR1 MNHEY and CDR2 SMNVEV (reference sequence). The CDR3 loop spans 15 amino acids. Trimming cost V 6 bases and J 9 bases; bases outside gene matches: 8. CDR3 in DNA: TGTGCCAGCAGCCCCCGGACTAGCGGGAGAGGTGAGCAGTTCTTC. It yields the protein CASSPRTSGRGEQFF.

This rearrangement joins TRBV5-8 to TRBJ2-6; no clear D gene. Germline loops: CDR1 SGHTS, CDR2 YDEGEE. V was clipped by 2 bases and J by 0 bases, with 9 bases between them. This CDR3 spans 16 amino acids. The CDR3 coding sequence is TGTGCCAGCAGCTTCCGGGCCGTCTCTGGGGCCAACGTCCTGACTTTC. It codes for CASSFRAVSGANVLTF.

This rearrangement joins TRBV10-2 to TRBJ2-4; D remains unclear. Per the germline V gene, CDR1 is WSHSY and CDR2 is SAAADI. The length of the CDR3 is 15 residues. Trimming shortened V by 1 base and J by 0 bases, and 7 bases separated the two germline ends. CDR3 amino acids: CASSEWELAKNIQYF. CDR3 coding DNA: TGCGCCAGCAGTGAGTGGGAACTAGCCAAAAACATTCAGTACTTC.

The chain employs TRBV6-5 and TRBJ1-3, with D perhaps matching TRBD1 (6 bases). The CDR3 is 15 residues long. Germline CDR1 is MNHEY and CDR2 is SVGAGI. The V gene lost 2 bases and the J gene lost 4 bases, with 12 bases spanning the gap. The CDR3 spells CASSYTGTLGNTIYF. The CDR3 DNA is TGTGCCAGCAGTTACACCGGGACACTCGGAAACACCATATATTTT.

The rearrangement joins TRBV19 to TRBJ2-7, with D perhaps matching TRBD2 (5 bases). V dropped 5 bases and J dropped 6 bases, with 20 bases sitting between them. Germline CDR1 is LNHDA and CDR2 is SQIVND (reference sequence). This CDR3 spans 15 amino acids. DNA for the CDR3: TGTGCCAGTAGTTCCACCGAGGCCGGGGTGGCCGAGCAGTACTTC. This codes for CASSSTEAGVAEQYF.

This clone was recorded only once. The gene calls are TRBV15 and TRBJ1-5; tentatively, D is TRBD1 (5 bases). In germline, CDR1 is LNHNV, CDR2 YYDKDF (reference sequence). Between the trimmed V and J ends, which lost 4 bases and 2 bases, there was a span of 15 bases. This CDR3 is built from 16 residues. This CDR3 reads CATSTLEGYGNQPQHF. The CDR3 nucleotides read TGTGCCACCAGCACCCTGGAGGGGTATGGCAATCAGCCCCAGCATTTT. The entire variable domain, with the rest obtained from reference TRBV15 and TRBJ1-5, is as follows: DAMVIQNPRYQVTQFGKPVTLSCSQTLNHNVMYWYQQKSSQAPKLLFHYYDKDFNNEADTPDNFQSRRPNTSFCFLDIRSPGLGDTAMYLCATSTLEGYGNQPQHFGDGTRLSIL.